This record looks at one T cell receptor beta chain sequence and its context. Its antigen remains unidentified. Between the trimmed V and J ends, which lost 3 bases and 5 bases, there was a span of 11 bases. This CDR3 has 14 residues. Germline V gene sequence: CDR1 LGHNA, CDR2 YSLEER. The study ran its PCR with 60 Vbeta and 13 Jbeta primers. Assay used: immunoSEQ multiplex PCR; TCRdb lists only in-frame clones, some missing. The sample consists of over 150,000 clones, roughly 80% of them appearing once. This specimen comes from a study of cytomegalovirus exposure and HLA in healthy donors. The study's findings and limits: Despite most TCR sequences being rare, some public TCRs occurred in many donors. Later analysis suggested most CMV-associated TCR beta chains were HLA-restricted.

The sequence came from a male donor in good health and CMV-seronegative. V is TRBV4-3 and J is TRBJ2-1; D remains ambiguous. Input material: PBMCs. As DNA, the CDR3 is TGCGCCAGCAGCCATAACGCTCGGGACAATGAGCAGTTCTTC. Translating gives CASSHNARDNEQFF.